This T cell receptor (beta chain) was identified in a study of shared T cell receptors in the human thymus. Some clones are missing from TCRdb's copy, which holds only in-frame ones; the method was immunoSEQ multiplex PCR. The data hold some 700,000 clones, with approximately 85% observed a single time. Germline V CDR1 and CDR2: SGHRS, YFSETQ. The CDR3 has 14 amino acids. V shed 4 bases, J shed 7 bases, and the junction held 2 bases outside the gene matches. Separately, the same data were catalogued under a study of human thymus T cells. From that paper: Thymus tissue was removed during corrective cardiac surgery.

The TCR comes from a girl under three years old with a congenital heart defect. V and J are TRBV5-1 and TRBJ1-6; TRBD1 matches 10 bases. Sequenced sample: thymocytes. The CDR3 here is CASSPGQGNSPLHF. For the CDR3, the DNA is TGCGCCAGCAGCCCGGGACAGGGGAATTCACCCCTCCACTTT.